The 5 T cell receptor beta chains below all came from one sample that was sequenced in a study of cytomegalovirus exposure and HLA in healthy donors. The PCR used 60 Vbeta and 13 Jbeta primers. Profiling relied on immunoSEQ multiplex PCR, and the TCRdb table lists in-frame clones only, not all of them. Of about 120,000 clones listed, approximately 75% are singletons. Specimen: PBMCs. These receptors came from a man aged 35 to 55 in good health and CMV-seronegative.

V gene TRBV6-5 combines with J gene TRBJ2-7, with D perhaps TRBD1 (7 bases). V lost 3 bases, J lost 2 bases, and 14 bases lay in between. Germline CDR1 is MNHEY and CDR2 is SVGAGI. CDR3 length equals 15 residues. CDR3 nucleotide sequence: TGTGCCAGCAGTTATGCGGGACAGTCCCCCTACGAGCAGTACTTC. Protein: CASSYAGQSPYEQYF.

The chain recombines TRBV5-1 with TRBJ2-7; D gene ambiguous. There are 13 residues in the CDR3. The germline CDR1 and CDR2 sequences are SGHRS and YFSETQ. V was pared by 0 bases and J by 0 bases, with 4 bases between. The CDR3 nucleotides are TGCGCCAGCAGCTTGGCAGTCTCCTACGAGCAGTACTTC. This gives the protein CASSLAVSYEQYF.

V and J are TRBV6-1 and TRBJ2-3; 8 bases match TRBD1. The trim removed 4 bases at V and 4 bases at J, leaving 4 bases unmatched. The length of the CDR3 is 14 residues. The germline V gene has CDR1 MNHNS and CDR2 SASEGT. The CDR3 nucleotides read TGTGCCAGCAGTGTACAGGGGGTCTCAGATACGCAGTATTTT. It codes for CASSVQGVSDTQYF.

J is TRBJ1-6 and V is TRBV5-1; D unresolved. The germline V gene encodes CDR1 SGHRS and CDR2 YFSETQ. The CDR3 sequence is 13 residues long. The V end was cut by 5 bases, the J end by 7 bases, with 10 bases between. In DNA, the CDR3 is TGCGCCAGCAGAAGTGCCACAAATTCACCCCTCCACTTT. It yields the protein CASRSATNSPLHF.

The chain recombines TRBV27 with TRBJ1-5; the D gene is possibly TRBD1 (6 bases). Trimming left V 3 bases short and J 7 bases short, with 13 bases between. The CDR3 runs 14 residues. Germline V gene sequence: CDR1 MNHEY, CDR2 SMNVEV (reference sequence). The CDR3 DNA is TGTGCCAGCAGTTTGGGAGGGGGGAGGCAGCCCCAGCATTTT. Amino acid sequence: CASSLGGGRQPQHF.